This TCR beta chain was captured in a study of early stage breast cancer tumors. The protocol was immunoSEQ multiplex PCR, while the TCRdb copy is restricted to in-frame clones and leaves out a portion. Of some 32,000 clones listed, roughly four fifths are singletons. Germline CDR1 is MDHEN and CDR2 is SYDVKM. The ends lost 1 base at V and 2 bases at J; junction bases unmatched: 6. The CDR3 has 17 amino acids. The chain carries TRBV28 and TRBJ2-2, with TRBD1 matching over 8 bases. This TCR derives from a person younger than 45 with breast cancer. Sequences were obtained from breast tumor tissue. Written as DNA, the CDR3 is TGTGCCAGCAGTTTATTCGGACAGGGCCCCAACACCGGGGAGCTGTTTTTT. It yields the protein CASSLFGQGPNTGELFF.